The 13 T cell receptor beta chains presented below share a single source sample, sequenced in a study of shared clonotypes between healthy human individuals. Some clones are missing from TCRdb's copy, which holds only in-frame ones; the method was immunoSEQ multiplex PCR. Among over 100,000 clones, more than 65% were seen once, and the ten largest hold under 25%. Input material: memory CD8+ T cells sorted from blood. The sample's subset: CD45RO+ cells pooled with CCR7-negative TemRA cells. The receptors were sampled from a woman aged 25 to 45 in good health.

For this clone: This sample also contains other DNA sequences that code for the same CDR3. The chain combines TRBV7-9 with TRBJ2-7, with no clear D. This CDR3 region has 12 residues. Germline V gives CDR1 SEHNR, CDR2 FQNEAQ (reference sequence). The V gene lost 5 bases and the J gene lost 1 base, with 6 bases spanning the gap. This CDR3 reads CASSPTSYEQYF. The CDR3 DNA reads TGTGCCAGCAGCCCTACTTCCTACGAGCAGTACTTC.

The chain employs TRBV7-8 and TRBJ2-1; D remains unclear. The CDR3 runs to 16 residues. Germline values: CDR1 SGHVS, CDR2 FQNEAQ. V was cut by 1 base and J by 0 bases, with 10 bases left in between. CDR3 DNA: TGTGCCAGCAGCTTAGTTTTCCAATTCTCCTACAATGAGCAGTTCTTC. This codes for CASSLVFQFSYNEQFF.

The chain recombines TRBV7-7 with TRBJ1-1, with TRBD1 as a possible D gene (5 bases). V was trimmed by 5 bases and J by 0 bases, leaving 13 bases between them. Germline V CDR1 and CDR2: SSHAT, FNYEAQ (reference sequence). The CDR3 is 15 amino acids. The CDR3 loop reads CASSHGTDLNTEAFF. The CDR3 region has the DNA TGTGCCAGCAGCCATGGGACGGATTTGAACACTGAAGCTTTCTTT.

The rearrangement joins TRBV25-1 to TRBJ2-7; D possibly corresponds to TRBD1 (6 bases). V gave up 2 bases and J gave up 3 bases, with 17 bases separating them. This CDR3 contains 16 residues. CDR1 is MGHDK, CDR2 SYGVNS, per germline. CDR3 in DNA: TGTGCCAGCAGTGAACAAACCACGGGACACTTCTACGAGCAGTACTTC. The encoded protein is CASSEQTTGHFYEQYF.

The chain combines TRBV25-1 with TRBJ1-1; D unclear. CDR1 MGHDK and CDR2 SYGVNS come from the germline V gene. V was shortened by 7 bases and J by 0 bases, with 6 bases between the two germline ends. The length of the CDR3 is 12 residues. CDR3 residues: CASKKMNTEAFF. DNA of the CDR3: TGTGCCAGCAAGAAAATGAACACTGAAGCTTTCTTT.

The chain is built from TRBV6-5 and TRBJ2-1; 13 bases agree with TRBD2. This CDR3 has 15 residues. Trimming cost V 6 bases and J 6 bases; bases outside gene matches: 5. Germline lookup yields CDR1 MNHEY and CDR2 SVGAGI. The CDR3 loop is CASSPGLAGSNEQFF. The CDR3 DNA follows: TGTGCCAGCAGCCCGGGACTAGCGGGGTCCAATGAGCAGTTCTTC.

This clone was seen more than once but under ten times. V is TRBV30 and J is TRBJ2-2; no clear D. CDR3 length equals 13 residues. Trimming stripped 5 bases from V and 0 bases from J, with 7 bases between. CDR1 and CDR2 from the germline V gene are GTSNPN and SVGIG (reference sequence). CDR3 sequence: CAWDGSNTGELFF. Written as DNA, the CDR3 is TGTGCCTGGGACGGATCGAACACCGGGGAGCTGTTTTTT.

The V and J genes are TRBV2 and TRBJ2-1, with D uncertain. V was trimmed by 4 bases and J by 7 bases, leaving 5 bases between them. Germline V gives CDR1 SNHLY, CDR2 FYNNEI. The CDR3 sequence is 11 residues long. Here the CDR3 reads CASSVGNEQFF. The CDR3 DNA follows: TGTGCCAGCAGTGTAGGGAATGAGCAGTTCTTC.

This clone turned up a few times. Within the sample, other DNA sequences also encode this same CDR3. This chain joins TRBV18 and TRBJ1-3; D remains ambiguous. Germline-derived CDR1 and CDR2 are KGHSH and LQKENI. The CDR3 spans 14 residues. V lost 1 base and J 1 base, leaving 5 bases between the germline ends. The CDR3 nucleotides are TGTGCCAGCTCACCACAGGGTTCTGGAAACACCATATATTTT. Encoded protein: CASSPQGSGNTIYF.

The chain carries TRBV28 and TRBJ1-5, with D possibly matching TRBD1 (6 bases). The CDR3 covers 14 residues. Germline lookup yields CDR1 MDHEN and CDR2 SYDVKM. V shed 3 bases and J shed 5 bases, with 11 bases lying between them. CDR3 DNA: TGTGCCAGCAGTTTGGACAGTGCAGATCAGCCCCAGCATTTT. Its translation: CASSLDSADQPQHF. The variable domain in full, with the rest retrieved from reference TRBV28 and TRBJ1-5, is DVKVTQSSRYLVKRTGEKVFLECVQDMDHENMFWYRQDPGLGLRLIYFSYDVKMKEKGDIPEGYSVSREKKERFSLILESASTNQTSMYLCASSLDSADQPQHFGDGTRLSIL.

This clone was observed once. This CDR3 reads CASSGRYGDYEQYF. The DNA of the CDR3 is TGTGCCAGCAGCGGAAGGTATGGGGACTACGAGCAGTACTTC. The rearrangement uses TRBV9 and TRBJ2-5; no reliable D call. The end of the DNA is better explained by TRBJ2-7, so the J call may be wrong. Germline V gene lookup returns CDR1 SGDLS and CDR2 YYNGEE. The CDR3 is made up of 14 amino acids.

The chain couples TRBV11-3 to TRBJ2-2, with TRBD1 matching 8 bases. CDR1 is SGHNT, CDR2 YENEEA, per germline. The CDR3 sequence is 15 residues long. V gave up 5 bases and J gave up 0 bases; unmatched junction bases: 2. CDR3 sequence: CASSGQGANTGELFF. The DNA for the CDR3 is TGTGCCAGCAGCGGACAGGGCGCGAACACCGGGGAGCTGTTTTTT.

J is TRBJ2-1 and V is TRBV5-6, with D possibly being TRBD2 (5 bases). Trimming pared 4 bases from V and 3 bases from J, leaving 14 bases between. Germline V gives CDR1 SGHDT, CDR2 YYEEEE. The CDR3 is 15 residues long. The CDR3, as DNA: TGTGCCAGCAGCGTAGGAAGAGGAGGCTACAATGAGCAGTTCTTC. This translates into CASSVGRGGYNEQFF. Drawing the rest from reference TRBV5-6 and TRBJ2-1, the complete variable domain is DAGVTQSPTHLIKTRGQQVTLRCSPKSGHDTVSWYQQALGQGPQFIFQYYEEEERQRGNFPDRFSGHQFPNYSSELNVNALLLGDSALYLCASSVGRGGYNEQFFGPGTRLTVL.